This entry features one T cell receptor beta chain sequence. Its cognate antigen is unknown. TCRdb's table, derived via immunoSEQ multiplex PCR, lists solely in-frame clones and lacks some. Among 25,000 to 30,000 clones listed, 70% to 85% were seen once. V dropped 3 bases and J dropped 7 bases, with 22 bases sitting between them. Germline CDR1 MDHEN, CDR2 SYDVKM. The CDR3 contains 17 residues. The data originate from a study of somatic mutations in cytotoxic T cells in rheumatoid arthritis. Study context: Using a FACSAria II or Sony SH800, a portion of the V beta antibody-stained T-cell populations were flow-sorted at nearly 100% purity, and among those populations were V beta1+ cells that were then sequenced for TCRB.

Overall study findings and caveats: A significant difference in CD8+ T-cell clonality was not found between rheumatoid arthritis patients and age-matched healthy controls. CD8+ clonality increased with age in rheumatoid arthritis patients but not in healthy controls. Some patients, about an eighth of the 65, had a largest CD8+ clone that exceeded 20% of CD8+ cells.

The sequence was collected from a woman under 30 in good health. This rearrangement joins TRBV28 to TRBJ1-5; the D gene is possibly TRBD1 (5 bases). The material sequenced was CD8+ T cells sorted from blood. The CDR3 loop reads CASSFQTPGEQGQPQHF. The CDR3 DNA reads TGTGCCAGCAGTTTCCAGACGCCGGGGGAACAAGGGCAGCCCCAGCATTTT. The variable domain in full, completed from reference TRBV28 and TRBJ1-5, reads DVKVTQSSRYLVKRTGEKVFLECVQDMDHENMFWYRQDPGLGLRLIYFSYDVKMKEKGDIPEGYSVSREKKERFSLILESASTNQTSMYLCASSFQTPGEQGQPQHFGDGTRLSIL.